This entry lists 16 T cell receptor beta chains sequenced from one sample in a study of OX40 agonist ivuxolimab in advanced cancers. Using immunoSEQ multiplex PCR, the repertoire was profiled, and TCRdb retains in-frame clones only, with some absent. The repertoire consists of tens of thousands of clones, with around 80% occurring once and the leading ten covering approximately 19%. Material: CD4+ or CD8+ T cells sorted from blood, obtained in a trial of the OX40 agonist ivuxolimab. The receptors shown here come from an adult with an advanced solid tumor such as melanoma, head and neck, liver or kidney cancer.

The chain is built from TRBV27 and TRBJ1-1; a possible D gene is TRBD1 (6 bases). Germline assignment: CDR1 MNHEY and CDR2 SMNVEV (reference sequence). This CDR3 is 13 amino acids long. V shed 6 bases and J shed 0 bases, with 8 bases lying between them. CDR3 bases: TGTGCCAGCAGACAGGGACTGAACACTGAAGCTTTCTTT. Its protein product is CASRQGLNTEAFF.

This clone came up a few times. The chain uses TRBV11-2 and TRBJ2-7, with 7 nucleotides matching TRBD1. V gave up 5 bases and J gave up 9 bases; unmatched junction bases: 7. The germline V gene has CDR1 SGHAT and CDR2 FQNNGV. This CDR3 is 12 amino acids long. CDR3 sequence reads: CASSHRQGSQYF. The CDR3 region has the DNA TGTGCCAGCAGCCACCGACAGGGATCGCAGTACTTC. Drawing the rest from reference TRBV11-2 and TRBJ2-7, the complete variable domain is EAGVAQSPRYKIIEKRQSVAFWCNPISGHATLYWYQQILGQGPKLLIQFQNNGVVDDSQLPKDRFSAERLKGVDSTLKIQPAKLEDSAVYLCASSHRQGSQYFGPGTRLTVT.

This clone was detected only once. J is TRBJ1-3 and V is TRBV13; 8 bases are shared with TRBD1. The germline V gene has CDR1 PRHDT and CDR2 FYEKMQ (reference sequence). The CDR3 contains 14 residues. Unmatched junction bases numbered 2, after V lost 5 bases and J lost 2 bases. The CDR3 bases are TGTGCCAGCAGCACACAGGGGGCTGGAAACACCATATATTTT. It codes for CASSTQGAGNTIYF.

The V gene is TRBV11-2, the J gene TRBJ1-2; D call uncertain. The CDR3 is made up of 14 amino acids. V was cut by 2 bases and J by 4 bases, with 11 bases left in between. CDR1 is SGHAT and CDR2 is FQNNGV in the germline V gene. CDR3 nucleotides: TGTGCCAGCAGCTTAACGACCTGGCTCTATGGCTACACCTTC. Translating gives CASSLTTWLYGYTF. Full variable domain (rest looked up from reference TRBV11-2 and TRBJ1-2): EAGVAQSPRYKIIEKRQSVAFWCNPISGHATLYWYQQILGQGPKLLIQFQNNGVVDDSQLPKDRFSAERLKGVDSTLKIQPAKLEDSAVYLCASSLTTWLYGYTFGSGTRLTVV.

V is TRBV25-1 and J is TRBJ2-3; D is possibly TRBD1 (6 bases). The ends were cut back, 1 base at V and 3 bases at J, with 11 bases in the middle. Germline lookup yields CDR1 MGHDK and CDR2 SYGVNS. The CDR3 runs 15 residues. The CDR3 region has the DNA TGTGCCAGCAGTGAATCAGGGGCTTGGACAGATACGCAGTATTTT. Translated, it gives CASSESGAWTDTQYF. Full variable domain (missing parts from reference TRBV25-1 and TRBJ2-3): EADIYQTPRYLVIGTGKKITLECSQTMGHDKMYWYQQDPGMELHLIHYSYGVNSTEKGDLSSESTVSRIRTEHFPLTLESARPSHTSQYLCASSESGAWTDTQYFGPGTRLTVL.

This clone was counted between two and nine times. V gene TRBV7-9 combines with J gene TRBJ2-7; 8 nucleotides align to TRBD2. The CDR3 sequence is 13 residues long. V shed 5 bases and J 7 bases; nucleotides not matched to a gene: 7. CDR1 and CDR2 (germline): SEHNR, FQNEAQ (reference sequence). The CDR3 sequence is CASSLPGGREQYV. The CDR3 nucleotides read TGTGCCAGCAGCCTTCCGGGGGGGCGGGAGCAGTACGTC.

The chain couples TRBV6-4 to TRBJ1-6, with D unclear. V lost 6 bases to trimming and J lost 6 bases, with 18 bases between them. This CDR3 spans 16 amino acids. CDR1 and CDR2 (germline): MRHNA, SNTAGT. The chain's CDR3 is CASRFSTGSSNSPLHF. As DNA, the CDR3 is TGTGCCAGCAGATTCTCAACCGGGAGTAGTAATTCACCCCTCCACTTT.

The genes are TRBV4-1 and TRBJ1-3; no clear D gene. The CDR3 contains 18 residues. Germline values: CDR1 MGHRA, CDR2 YSYEKL. The V end lost 1 base, the J end lost 0 bases, and 16 bases lay between the germline ends. The CDR3 nucleotides read TGCGCCAGCAGCCAAGGGCTTTCATTCCGGTCCTCTGGAAACACCATATATTTT. Translating it yields CASSQGLSFRSSGNTIYF.

Here the CDR3 reads CASSGKETQYF. The CDR3, as DNA: TGCGCCAGCAGCGGAAAAGAGACCCAGTACTTC. The V gene is TRBV10-2, the J gene TRBJ2-5, with unresolved D. V shed 6 bases and J shed 3 bases, with 5 bases lying between them. This CDR3 has 11 residues. CDR1 WSHSY and CDR2 SAAADI come from the germline V gene.

V usage is TRBV19 and J usage is TRBJ1-6; D remains ambiguous. Germline V gene lookup returns CDR1 LNHDA and CDR2 SQIVND (reference sequence). This CDR3 has 15 residues. Deletions cut 5 bases from V and 7 bases from J, with 15 bases between. The CDR3 region has the DNA TGTGCCAGTAGTTTCCCCGGAGCAGTAAATTCACCCCTCCACTTT. Protein sequence: CASSFPGAVNSPLHF.

This chain links TRBV10-1 with TRBJ2-2; D possibly corresponds to TRBD2 (5 bases). From germline, CDR1 is WNHNN and CDR2 SYGVQD (reference sequence). The CDR3 is 14 residues long. V was clipped by 8 bases and J by 4 bases, with 14 bases between them. CDR3 residues: CASANPGSTGELFF. For the CDR3, the DNA is TGCGCCAGCGCGAACCCGGGAAGCACCGGGGAGCTGTTTTTT.

The J gene is TRBJ2-5, the V gene TRBV7-9, with no clear D. Germline values: CDR1 SEHNR, CDR2 FQNEAQ (reference sequence). Trimming took 5 bases from V and 5 from J, leaving 12 bases between them. The CDR3 has 13 residues. The CDR3 is CASSQVLRETQYF. The CDR3 DNA sequence: TGTGCCAGCAGCCAAGTACTGCGCGAGACCCAGTACTTC.

The chain joins TRBV11-2 to TRBJ2-3; no clear D. CDR3 size: 14 residues. Germline CDR1 is SGHAT and CDR2 is FQNNGV. V was shortened by 1 base and J by 6 bases, with 11 bases between the two germline ends. The CDR3 loop reads CASSLVYKADTQYF. CDR3 DNA: TGTGCCAGCAGCTTAGTTTACAAGGCCGATACGCAGTATTTT.

This chain's CDR3 is CASSLGATGRQQYV. CDR3 in DNA: TGTGCCAGCAGCTTGGGCGCGACAGGGAGGCAGCAGTACGTC. The chain is built from TRBV5-4 and TRBJ2-7, with D tentatively TRBD1 (7 bases). This CDR3 is 14 amino acids long. Germline V gives CDR1 SGHNT, CDR2 YYREEE (reference sequence). V shed 0 bases and J shed 8 bases, with 15 bases lying between them.

V and J are TRBV19 and TRBJ1-5; 7 nucleotides agree with TRBD1. Germline loops: CDR1 LNHDA, CDR2 SQIVND (reference sequence). The CDR3 has 16 residues. With 5 bases clipped from V and 4 bases from J, the junction kept 11 bases outside the gene matches. DNA of the CDR3: TGTGCCAGTAGTCTGACCGGGACAGTGGCAAATCAGCCCCAGCATTTT. Its protein is CASSLTGTVANQPQHF.

This chain uses TRBV15 with TRBJ1-5, with 9 bases lining up with TRBD1. Looked up from germline, CDR1 is LNHNV and CDR2 is YYDKDF (reference sequence). This CDR3 is 15 amino acids long. J gave up 7 bases and V 6 bases, and 10 bases lay outside the gene matches. The chain's CDR3 is CATRLDRGGNQPQHF. The CDR3, as DNA: TGTGCCACCAGATTGGACAGGGGAGGAAACCAGCCCCAGCATTTT.